A single sample is the source of the 16 T cell receptor beta chains below, sequenced in a study of T-cell memory formation after mild COVID-19. A single record per CDR3 protein comes from TCRdb applying MiXCR to the 5' RACE reads. The table includes about 270,000 distinct CDR3 sequences, about a sixth detected once. The sample consisted of PBMCs or a T cell subset sorted from them (not recorded which). The receptors were sampled from a man in his late teens or twenties who had mild COVID-19 (a few samples of this study predate the infection). Cell type and time point are not known.

This clonotype was observed a few times. This chain links TRBV12-3 or TRBV12-4 with TRBJ1-6; TRBD1 matches at 7 bases. V trimming: 8 bases; J trimming: 8 bases; junction bases outside the gene matches: 6. The CDR3 covers 13 residues. The CDR3 bases are TGTGCCAGCCGCAGGGGGTTCGATTCACCCCTCCACTTT. Its translation: CASRRGFDSPLHF.

This clonotype was observed a handful of times. The chain has TRBV5-6 and TRBJ2-4, with a weak D call TRBD2 (5 bases). V was clipped by 0 bases and J by 5 bases, with 12 bases between them. The CDR3 loop spans 15 amino acids. CDR1 is SGHDT and CDR2 is YYEEEE in the germline V gene. The CDR3 region is CASSLDGGYQNIQYF. The DNA for the CDR3 is TGTGCCAGCAGCTTGGACGGAGGATATCAAAACATTCAGTACTTC.

V is TRBV6-5 and J is TRBJ1-1, with D tentatively TRBD1 (6 bases). The CDR3 is made up of 15 amino acids. Germline V lookup: CDR1 MNHEY, CDR2 SVGAGI. The V end lost 2 bases, the J end lost 7 bases, and 17 bases lay between the germline ends. Written as DNA, the CDR3 is TGTGCCAGCAGTTACCGGGGGCCGCCTTCAGGTGAAGCTTTCTTT. Translating it yields CASSYRGPPSGEAFF.

V and J are TRBV7-2 and TRBJ2-3; 12 bases are a match to TRBD2. The V gene's germline CDR1 is SGHTA and CDR2 FQGNSA. CDR3 length: 16 amino acids. V lost 4 bases to trimming and J lost 1 base; unmatched junction nucleotides: 3. CDR3 amino acids: CASSYTSGGRTDTQYF. The CDR3 DNA reads TGTGCCAGCAGCTATACTAGCGGGGGGCGCACAGATACGCAGTATTTT.

This chain joins TRBV24-1 and TRBJ2-1; the match to TRBD2 covers 9 bases. V lost 4 bases, J lost 0 bases, and 6 bases stayed unmatched. Germline V gives CDR1 KGHDR, CDR2 SFDVKD. The CDR3 runs 17 residues. The chain's CDR3 is CATSDSGGPSSYNEQFF. As DNA, the CDR3 is TGTGCCACCAGTGACAGCGGGGGGCCGAGCTCCTACAATGAGCAGTTCTTC.

This clonotype was seen a few times. V usage is TRBV5-1 and J usage is TRBJ2-3; 8 bases are shared with TRBD2. J lost 3 bases, V lost 2 bases, and 2 bases had no gene match. Germline V lookup: CDR1 SGHRS, CDR2 YFSETQ. The CDR3 sequence is 14 residues long. CDR3 DNA sequence: TGCGCCAGCAGCTTCCGACTAGCGACAGATACGCAGTATTTT. Amino acid sequence: CASSFRLATDTQYF.

This clonotype was detected many times. This chain links TRBV18 with TRBJ2-3; tentatively, D is TRBD1 or TRBD2 (5 bases each). CDR3 length: 14 amino acids. Germline V gene data show CDR1 as KGHSH and CDR2 as LQKENI. V was cut by 2 bases and J by 1 base, with 7 bases left in between. CDR3 amino acids: CASSPGTGTDTQYF. CDR3 coding DNA: TGTGCCAGCTCACCAGGGACCGGCACAGATACGCAGTATTTT.

V and J are TRBV20-1 and TRBJ1-1, with 9 bases identical to TRBD1. The CDR3 is 14 amino acids. The V gene end was trimmed by 6 bases and the J gene end by 1 base; junction bases not matched to a gene: 6. Per the germline V gene, CDR1 is DFQATT and CDR2 is SNEGSKA (reference sequence). The DNA of the CDR3 is TGCAGTGCGGAAGACAGGGGGACGAACACTGAAGCTTTCTTT. This translates into CSAEDRGTNTEAFF.

CDR3: CASSSVSLEGNIQYF. In nucleotides, the CDR3 is TGTGCCAGCAGCTCCGTGTCCTTGGAGGGGAACATTCAGTACTTC. The rearrangement joins TRBV7-2 to TRBJ2-4; D perhaps matches TRBD2 (6 bases). V lost 4 bases and J 7 bases, leaving 17 bases between the germline ends. There are 15 residues in the CDR3. Looked up from germline, CDR1 is SGHTA and CDR2 is FQGNSA.

This clonotype has just a few counts. This chain links TRBV5-6 with TRBJ1-1; D may be TRBD1 (5 bases). V lost 0 bases and J 6 bases, leaving 12 bases between the germline ends. The CDR3 is made up of 14 amino acids. Germline lookup yields CDR1 SGHDT and CDR2 YYEEEE. The CDR3 nucleotides are TGTGCCAGCAGCTTGGGGCAGGGCAAGGCTGAAGCTTTCTTT. Translating it yields CASSLGQGKAEAFF.

The gene calls are TRBV2 and TRBJ1-2; tentatively, D is TRBD1 (6 bases). The CDR3 has 13 residues. The germline V and J ends were trimmed by 6 bases and 6 bases, with 14 bases remaining between them. The germline V gene encodes CDR1 SNHLY and CDR2 FYNNEI. The CDR3 nucleotides read TGTGCCAGCAGGACGGGGGCTTCGGATGGCTACACCTTC. This codes for CASRTGASDGYTF.

This clonotype has at least ten counts. V gene TRBV29-1 combines with J gene TRBJ2-7; a weak D match, TRBD1 (6 bases). Trimming left V 6 bases short and J 3 bases short, with 15 bases between. The CDR3 spans 13 residues. Germline V gives CDR1 SQVTM, CDR2 ANQGSEA. The CDR3 protein is CSVTTGISYEQYF. The CDR3 DNA is TGCAGCGTCACAACAGGGATCAGCTACGAGCAGTACTTC.

At least ten counts were recorded for this clonotype. The J gene is TRBJ1-1, the V gene TRBV6-5; D unresolved. This CDR3 has 13 amino acids. Trimming pared 0 bases from V and 0 bases from J, leaving 2 bases between. Germline V gene lookup returns CDR1 MNHEY and CDR2 SVGAGI. The CDR3 coding sequence is TGTGCCAGCAGTTACTCGGTGAACACTGAAGCTTTCTTT. Translating gives CASSYSVNTEAFF.

This clonotype turned up a few times. The V and J genes are TRBV28 and TRBJ2-4; D perhaps matches TRBD1 (6 bases). Germline V CDR1 and CDR2: MDHEN, SYDVKM. CDR3 length: 16 amino acids. Trimming cost V 3 bases and J 3 bases, with 15 bases left between them. CDR3 region: CASSFPSGRGKNIQYF. The CDR3 region has the DNA TGTGCCAGCAGTTTTCCTTCCGGCAGGGGCAAAAACATTCAGTACTTC.

This clonotype was detected only a few times. The rearrangement links TRBV12-3 or TRBV12-4 to TRBJ2-3; D is unclear. Trimming shortened V by 5 bases and J by 4 bases, and 10 bases separated the two germline ends. This CDR3 has 13 residues. The CDR3 sequence is CASSLLTADTQYF. CDR3 nucleotide sequence: TGTGCCAGCAGTCTACTTACCGCAGATACGCAGTATTTT.

In this sample, this clonotype turned up a few times. The rearrangement joins TRBV5-1 to TRBJ2-1, with D unclear. The CDR3 sequence is 12 residues long. Trimming stripped 0 bases from V and 12 bases from J, with 10 bases between. Germline V gene data show CDR1 as SGHRS and CDR2 as YFSETQ. CDR3 residues: CASSLGEGPQFF. The CDR3 DNA reads TGCGCCAGCAGCTTGGGGGAAGGACCGCAGTTCTTC.